This TCR beta chain was profiled in a study of radiotherapy plus CTLA-4 blockade in lung cancer. In chemo-refractory metastatic non-small-cell lung cancer, patients got ipilimumab CTLA-4 blockade together with focal radiation. Notes on this clone: Its antigen is undetermined.

Assay: immunoSEQ multiplex PCR; the TCRdb copy retains only in-frame clones and omits some. This sample yields 45,000 or so clones, of which 70% to 75% are seen a single time; 3.5% belongs to the top ten. Germline V gives CDR1 MNHGY, CDR2 SAAAGT. The CDR3 sequence is 18 residues long. V was clipped by 0 bases and J by 4 bases; unmatched bases: 10. Study-wide results and limits: Reportedly, early blood T cell clone dynamics best predicted response, with interferon-beta. TCR clones from tumors expanded in blood after radiotherapy plus ipilimumab.

V usage is TRBV6-8 and J usage is TRBJ1-2, with 11 bases that match TRBD1. This TCR was recovered from a human donor with non-small cell lung cancer who had a complete response to radiotherapy plus ipilimumab. The input for sequencing was peripheral blood, taken from a patient treated with radiotherapy plus ipilimumab. For the CDR3, the DNA is TGTGCCAGCAGTTACTCGAGGGGACAGGGGGTATATGGCTATGGCTACACCTTC. Its translation: CASSYSRGQGVYGYGYTF.